This entry lists 9 T cell receptor beta chains sequenced from one sample in a study of cytomegalovirus exposure and HLA in healthy donors. Sequencing used immunoSEQ multiplex PCR; TCRdb keeps in-frame clones, though not all of them. The sample lists around 190,000 clones, about 81% seen once, with roughly 1.2% in the top ten. Sequencing was performed on PBMCs. Receptor source: a woman aged 25 to 45 in good health and CMV-seronegative.

J is TRBJ1-5 and V is TRBV4-2; D call uncertain. Looked up from germline, CDR1 is LGHNA and CDR2 is YNFKEQ. This CDR3 contains 15 residues. V lost 6 bases and J 3 bases, leaving 15 bases between the germline ends. The CDR3 coding sequence is TGTGCCAGCAGTCGCGACTGGAGTCACAATCAGCCCCAGCATTTT. Protein product: CASSRDWSHNQPQHF.

V gene TRBV5-4 combines with J gene TRBJ2-5, with 8 nucleotides matching TRBD2. The CDR3 spans 16 residues. The germline V gene encodes CDR1 SGHNT and CDR2 YYREEE (reference sequence). The ends lost 3 bases at V and 4 bases at J; junction bases unmatched: 11. The CDR3, as DNA: TGTGCCAGCAGCTGGCCGGGGGGGCTTGTTGGAGAGACCCAGTACTTC. Amino acid sequence: CASSWPGGLVGETQYF.

V usage is TRBV5-6 and J usage is TRBJ2-4; D call uncertain. V gave up 0 bases and J gave up 7 bases, with 5 bases separating them. The CDR3 sequence is 12 residues long. The V gene's germline CDR1 is SGHDT and CDR2 YYEEEE. This CDR3 reads CASSLAENIQYF. CDR3 in DNA: TGTGCCAGCAGCTTGGCTGAGAACATTCAGTACTTC.

Notes on this clone: An end of the junction does not agree with germline; a read error may underlie this. The rearrangement links TRBV7-9 to TRBJ2-2; D not certain. There are 15 residues in the CDR3. Germline V gene data show CDR1 as SEHNR and CDR2 as FQNEAQ (reference sequence). The chain's CDR3 is CVSSSPSANTGELFF. CDR3 nucleotide sequence: TGTGTCAGCAGCTCCCCAAGCGCGAACACCGGGGAGCTGTTTTTT.

The chain has TRBV6-1 and TRBJ2-7; the match to TRBD2 covers 13 bases. J gave up 3 bases and V 4 bases, and 3 bases lay outside the gene matches. From germline, CDR1 is MNHNS and CDR2 SASEGT. The CDR3 has 15 amino acids. CDR3 nucleotide sequence: TGTGCCAGCAGTGGACTAGCGGGGGGTAACTACGAGCAGTACTTC. The encoded protein is CASSGLAGGNYEQYF.

The V gene is TRBV28, the J gene TRBJ2-3; D call uncertain. The CDR3 extends over 11 amino acids. Germline CDR1 reads MDHEN; CDR2 reads SYDVKM. The V end lost 4 bases, the J end lost 6 bases, and 5 bases lay between the germline ends. The CDR3 nucleotides are TGTGCCAGCAGTTCACAGGATACGCAGTATTTT. This translates into CASSSQDTQYF.

This chain links TRBV30 with TRBJ1-4; 7 bases match TRBD1. Germline loops: CDR1 GTSNPN, CDR2 SVGIG (reference sequence). The ends lost 4 bases at V and 8 bases at J; junction bases unmatched: 10. CDR3 length equals 14 residues. The CDR3 nucleotides read TGTGCCTGGACAGGGGGTTCCCTTAACGAAAAACTGTTTTTT. It translates to CAWTGGSLNEKLFF. The complete variable domain, with remaining parts taken from reference TRBV30 and TRBJ1-4, reads SQTIHQWPATLVQPVGSPLSLECTVEGTSNPNLYWYRQAAGRGLQLLFYSVGIGQISSEVPQNLSASRPQDRQFILSSKKLLLSDSGFYLCAWTGGSLNEKLFFGSGTQLSVL.

This chain uses TRBV6-1 with TRBJ2-7; tentatively, D is TRBD1 (6 bases). The CDR3 covers 14 residues. Germline values: CDR1 MNHNS, CDR2 SASEGT. The germline V and J ends were trimmed by 8 bases and 1 base, with 15 bases remaining between them. The CDR3: CASLYRDESYEQYF. Written as DNA, the CDR3 is TGTGCCAGCTTATACAGGGACGAGTCCTACGAGCAGTACTTC.

This chain links TRBV4-1 with TRBJ2-5; 8 nucleotides line up with TRBD1. The germline gives CDR1 MGHRA, CDR2 YSYEKL. This CDR3 region has 14 residues. The J segment lost 4 bases and the V segment lost 2 bases, leaving 3 bases of the junction unmatched. The CDR3 DNA sequence: TGCGCCAGCAGCCAACCAACAGGGGGAGAGACCCAGTACTTC. This translates into CASSQPTGGETQYF.